Sequencing of this T cell receptor (beta chain) was carried out in a study of T cell responses to AZD1222 COVID-19 vaccine. Findings of the study overall: In a largely white British group with more females than males, clonal diversity was possibly underestimated.

The data were produced by immunoSEQ multiplex PCR, yet TCRdb's version contains in-frame clones alone and is incomplete. The sample includes just under 100,000 clones, approximately 90% of them seen just once. The CDR3 sequence is 13 residues long. Looked up from germline, CDR1 is LGHDT and CDR2 is YNNKEL (reference sequence). V was clipped by 2 bases and J by 7 bases, with 11 bases between them. Only one count was recorded for this clone. Its antigen is not known. The sequence derives from an adult in good health. The chain is built from TRBV3-1 (or the pseudogene TRBV3-2) and TRBJ1-2; TRBD1 is a possible D gene (5 bases). Sequenced here: peripheral blood, sampled on day 0 of AZD1222 vaccination. The CDR3 nucleotides are TGTGCCAGCAGCCAATTAAGGGGCCCTGGCTACACCTTC. Its translation: CASSQLRGPGYTF.